The 11 T cell receptor beta chains below all came from one sample that was sequenced in a study of OX40 agonist ivuxolimab in advanced cancers. The method was immunoSEQ multiplex PCR; TCRdb's version includes in-frame clones alone and lacks a portion of them. The table lists tens of thousands of clones, about nine tenths of them singletons. The input for sequencing was CD4+ or CD8+ T cells sorted from blood, taken in a trial of the OX40 agonist ivuxolimab. The source of these receptors is an adult with an advanced solid tumor such as melanoma, head and neck, liver or kidney cancer.

The chain has TRBV5-4 and TRBJ2-1; perhaps D is TRBD1 or TRBD2 (5 bases each). Trimming shortened V by 5 bases and J by 1 base, and 10 bases separated the two germline ends. CDR1 is SGHNT and CDR2 is YYREEE in the germline V gene (reference sequence). The length of the CDR3 is 14 residues. The chain's CDR3 is CASRRWGSYNEQFF. For the CDR3, the DNA is TGTGCCAGCAGAAGGTGGGGGTCCTACAATGAGCAGTTCTTC.

V and J are TRBV4-1 and TRBJ1-2; 9 positions match TRBD1. V shed 0 bases and J 2 bases; nucleotides not matched to a gene: 1. The CDR3 totals 15 residues. Germline CDR1 reads MGHRA; CDR2 reads YSYEKL. CDR3 residues: CASSQDTGGNYGYTF. DNA for the CDR3: TGCGCCAGCAGCCAAGATACAGGGGGCAACTATGGCTACACCTTC.

This sequence joins TRBV7-9 and TRBJ1-1; D gene uncertain. Trimming removed 3 bases from V and 6 bases from J, with 2 bases in between. CDR1 and CDR2 from the germline V gene are SEHNR and FQNEAQ (reference sequence). This CDR3 is built from 10 residues. In DNA, the CDR3 is TGTGCCAGCAGCTTGGCTGAAGCTTTCTTT. It is translated as CASSLAEAFF. Supplemented by reference TRBV7-9 and TRBJ1-1, the full variable domain reads DTGVSQNPRHKITKRGQNVTFRCDPISEHNRLYWYRQTLGQGPEFLTYFQNEAQLEKSRLLSDRFSAERPKGSFSTLEIQRTEQGDSAMYLCASSLAEAFFGQGTRLTVV.

The chain uses TRBV6-5 and TRBJ2-5, with D maybe TRBD1 (6 bases). This CDR3 has 14 amino acids. Germline CDR1 reads MNHEY; CDR2 reads SVGAGI. Trimming cost V 7 bases and J 5 bases, with 17 bases left between them. CDR3 nucleotides: TGTGCCAGCATTTGGGGGCGGGTTGTCGAGACCCAGTACTTC. Encoded protein: CASIWGRVVETQYF.

This clone was detected only a few times. V and J are TRBV6-1 and TRBJ1-2; D not resolved. Trimming cost V 8 bases and J 8 bases, with 15 bases left between them. This CDR3 is 12 amino acids long. Germline-derived CDR1 and CDR2 are MNHNS and SASEGT. This CDR3 is CASDPLTGGYTF. For the CDR3, the DNA is TGTGCCAGCGATCCACTTACGGGCGGCTACACCTTC.

The chain has TRBV12-5 and TRBJ2-7, with a possible D match to TRBD1 (6 bases). Germline CDR1 and CDR2: LGHNT and FRNRAP. The CDR3 has 12 amino acids. V was pared by 6 bases and J by 6 bases, with 12 bases between. CDR3 sequence reads: CASGGNRAEQYF. The CDR3 DNA sequence: TGTGCTAGTGGCGGTAACAGGGCCGAGCAGTACTTC.

The chain employs TRBV27 and TRBJ2-1, with 9 bases fitting TRBD2. This CDR3 comprises 13 residues. Losses at the gene ends were 3 bases for V and 7 bases for J; bases not matched to a gene: 1. Germline V lookup: CDR1 MNHEY, CDR2 SMNVEV (reference sequence). CDR3 protein: CASSFTSGNEQFF. The CDR3 DNA follows: TGTGCCAGCAGTTTTACTAGCGGGAATGAGCAGTTCTTC.

The genes are TRBV5-6 and TRBJ2-7; D is undetermined. Trimming left V 0 bases short and J 4 bases short, with 5 bases between. This CDR3 has 12 amino acids. The germline gives CDR1 SGHDT, CDR2 YYEEEE. CDR3: CASSLASYEQYF. The CDR3 nucleotides read TGTGCCAGCAGCTTGGCCAGTTACGAGCAGTACTTC. Full variable domain (missing parts from reference TRBV5-6 and TRBJ2-7): DAGVTQSPTHLIKTRGQQVTLRCSPKSGHDTVSWYQQALGQGPQFIFQYYEEEERQRGNFPDRFSGHQFPNYSSELNVNALLLGDSALYLCASSLASYEQYFGPGTRLTVT.

This chain uses TRBV28 with TRBJ2-5; D unresolved. Trimming pared 1 base from V and 3 bases from J, leaving 3 bases between. The germline CDR1 and CDR2 sequences are MDHEN and SYDVKM. The CDR3 length is 12 residues. DNA for the CDR3: TGTGCCAGCAGTTTATCCAAAGAGACCCAGTACTTC. Protein product: CASSLSKETQYF. Together with reference TRBV28 and TRBJ2-5, the CDR3 gives the full variable domain: DVKVTQSSRYLVKRTGEKVFLECVQDMDHENMFWYRQDPGLGLRLIYFSYDVKMKEKGDIPEGYSVSREKKERFSLILESASTNQTSMYLCASSLSKETQYFGPGTRLLVL.

V usage is TRBV18 and J usage is TRBJ2-3; D may be TRBD1 (6 bases). The CDR3 is 14 residues long. The V end was cut by 4 bases, the J end by 6 bases, with 14 bases between. Germline V gene lookup returns CDR1 KGHSH and CDR2 LQKENI. DNA for the CDR3: TGTGCCAGCTCACAACAACACAGGGTGGATACGCAGTATTTT. This codes for CASSQQHRVDTQYF.

This chain joins TRBV9 and TRBJ2-3; 9 nucleotides align to TRBD2. CDR1 and CDR2 (germline): SGDLS, YYNGEE. The CDR3 sequence is 17 residues long. V was pared by 4 bases and J by 4 bases, with 13 bases of the junction left unmatched. CDR3 loop: CASSIDPEREDADTQYF. CDR3 DNA: TGTGCCAGCAGCATCGATCCAGAGCGGGAGGACGCAGATACGCAGTATTTT. Complete variable domain (other parts from reference TRBV9 and TRBJ2-3): DSGVTQTPKHLITATGQRVTLRCSPRSGDLSVYWYQQSLDQGLQFLIQYYNGEERAKGNILERFSAQQFPDLHSELNLSSLELGDSALYFCASSIDPEREDADTQYFGPGTRLTVL.